Given below is one T cell receptor beta chain in context. The trim removed 4 bases at V and 0 bases at J, leaving 9 bases unmatched. The CDR3 contains 18 residues. Germline loops: CDR1 SGHVS, CDR2 FQNEAQ. These data belong to a study of T-cell reconstitution after alpha-beta-depleted transplantation in children. Using unique molecular identifiers, the investigators prepared the TCRbeta library. From the PCR reads, TCRdb called clonotypes with MiXCR, one entry per CDR3 protein. The table has over 450,000 distinct CDR3 sequences, 10% to 13% seen once. The clonotype originates from a child between 2 and 9 years old with inherited bone marrow failure, due to receive a stem cell transplant. This specimen was PBMCs, taken before TCRalphabeta/CD19-depleted stem cell transplant. The chain has TRBV7-8 and TRBJ2-1; TRBD2 matches 10 bases. CDR3 sequence reads: CASSSGLAPRSSYNEQFF. For the CDR3, the DNA is TGTGCCAGCAGCTCGGGACTAGCGCCTAGGAGCTCCTACAATGAGCAGTTCTTC.